This TCR beta chain comes out of a study of tissue T cells after allogeneic stem cell transplantation. Study-level points and caveats: This small cohort was clinically heterogeneous, and sampling depth was a limitation.

Sequencing of TCRbeta CDR3 at survey depth gave sequences and template counts. Clones were read by immunoSEQ multiplex PCR, and TCRdb kept only the in-frame ones, dropping some. The sample has approximately 12,000 clones, around two thirds seen once. The CDR3 sequence is 15 residues long. As to this clone: What it binds is not known.

The receptor was derived from a woman aged 18-49 years with breast cancer. This specimen was tissue from the right colon, taken at autopsy. The chain combines TRBV1 with TRBJ2-2; TRBD2 is taken as the D call from the table, unchecked against the DNA. TRBV1 is a pseudogene segment. CDR3 sequence: CTSSQEGLEHRGAVF. CDR3 nucleotides: TGCACCAGCAGCCAAGAGGGACTCGAACACCGGGGAGCTGTTTTT.